This is a list of T cell receptor beta chains from one sample in a study of cytomegalovirus exposure and HLA in healthy donors. Only in-frame clones appear in the TCRdb table, and some are missing; sequencing was by immunoSEQ multiplex PCR. The repertoire holds more than 65,000 clones, with approximately 96% as singletons. The sample taken for sequencing was PBMCs. All receptors come from a young woman in good health and CMV-seronegative. The CDR3 runs from the conserved cysteine through the conserved F or W. D genes are given only for firm matches. Expanded clones get a size class; other rows say once, few or many, or leave the size out.

clone size: few; J gene: TRBJ2-7; D gene: -; V gene: TRBV6-5; CDR3 DNA: TGTGCCAGCAGTTACTCCCAGAACGCCTACGAGCAGTACTTC; CDR3 protein: CASSYSQNAYEQYF
clone size: -; J gene: TRBJ2-5; D gene: -; V gene: TRBV7-6; CDR3 DNA: TGTGCCAGCAGCTCGAGTCAAGAGACCCAGTACTTC; CDR3 protein: CASSSSQETQYF
clone size: -; J gene: TRBJ1-1; D gene: -; V gene: TRBV10-2; CDR3 DNA: TGCGCCAGCACGGTAACAGTGAACACTGAAGCTTTCTTT; CDR3 protein: CASTVTVNTEAFF
clone size: -; J gene: TRBJ1-1; D gene: -; V gene: TRBV6-5; CDR3 DNA: TGTGCCAGCAGTCTAACGTCCCTTAGTGACACTGAAGCTTTCTTT; CDR3 protein: CASSLTSLSDTEAFF
clone size: -; J gene: TRBJ2-7; D gene: TRBD2; V gene: TRBV28; CDR3 DNA: TGTGCCAGCAGTTTCCTAGCGGACTCCTACGAGCAGTACTTC; CDR3 protein: CASSFLADSYEQYF
clone size: -; J gene: TRBJ2-7; D gene: -; V gene: TRBV2; CDR3 DNA: TGTGCCCCTTCCCCCCCCGAGCAGTACTTC; CDR3 protein: CAPSPPEQYF
clone size: -; J gene: TRBJ2-5; D gene: TRBD2; V gene: TRBV6-5; CDR3 DNA: TGTGCCAGCAGCCTACTAGCGGTTCAAGAGACCCAGTACTTC; CDR3 protein: CASSLLAVQETQYF
clone size: once; J gene: TRBJ1-1; D gene: -; V gene: TRBV5-6; CDR3 DNA: TGTGCCAGCAGCTTGGCCGAACAGACGAACACTGAAGCTTTCTTT; CDR3 protein: CASSLAEQTNTEAFF
clone size: -; J gene: TRBJ2-7; D gene: TRBD2; V gene: TRBV4-1; CDR3 DNA: TGCGCCAGCAGCCGGACTAGCGGGAGGGCCACGACCTACGAGCAGTACTTC; CDR3 protein: CASSRTSGRATTYEQYF
clone size: -; J gene: TRBJ2-3; D gene: TRBD2; V gene: TRBV5-4; CDR3 DNA: TGTGCCAGCAGCTTGGCGGGGCGGGAGTCAGATACGCAGTATTTT; CDR3 protein: CASSLAGRESDTQYF
clone size: -; J gene: TRBJ2-4; D gene: TRBD1; V gene: TRBV7-9; CDR3 DNA: TGTGCCAGCAGCGACGGGACAGCAATTCAGTACTTC; CDR3 protein: CASSDGTAIQYF
clone size: -; J gene: TRBJ2-2; D gene: -; V gene: TRBV13; CDR3 DNA: TGTGCCAGCAGCTTTTACCACGGGAACACGAACACCGGGGAGCTGTTTTTT; CDR3 protein: CASSFYHGNTNTGELFF
clone size: -; J gene: TRBJ2-5; D gene: -; V gene: TRBV7-9; CDR3 DNA: TGTGCCAGCAGCAACCCAGGTCAAGAGACCCAGTACTTC; CDR3 protein: CASSNPGQETQYF
clone size: -; J gene: TRBJ2-3; D gene: TRBD2; V gene: TRBV12-5; CDR3 DNA: TGTGCTAGTGGATACGGGGGGACTAGCGGTAATGTCTCTAGCACAGATACGCAGTATTTT; CDR3 protein: CASGYGGTSGNVSSTDTQYF
clone size: -; J gene: TRBJ2-4; D gene: -; V gene: TRBV7-8; CDR3 DNA: TGTGCCAGCAGCTTAGTGGGTGGAGAGGCCAAAAACATTCAGTACTTC; CDR3 protein: CASSLVGGEAKNIQYF
clone size: -; J gene: TRBJ2-5; D gene: TRBD2; V gene: TRBV5-1; CDR3 DNA: TGCGCCAGCAGCCCTTTGACTAGCGGGAGGGCGTCGGGAGAGACCCAGTACTTC; CDR3 protein: CASSPLTSGRASGETQYF
clone size: -; J gene: TRBJ2-1; D gene: TRBD2; V gene: TRBV7-6; CDR3 DNA: TGTGCCAGCGGACTAGCGGGAGGCAATGAGCAGTTCTTC; CDR3 protein: CASGLAGGNEQFF
clone size: -; J gene: TRBJ1-5; D gene: -; V gene: TRBV27; CDR3 DNA: TGTGCCAGCAGGAAAAACAGGGAGCGGCATCAGCCCCAGCATTTT; CDR3 protein: CASRKNRERHQPQHF
clone size: -; J gene: TRBJ2-5; D gene: TRBD1; V gene: TRBV18; CDR3 DNA: TGTGCCAGCTCACTACGACAGGGTTACCAAGAGACCCAGTACTTC; CDR3 protein: CASSLRQGYQETQYF
clone size: -; J gene: TRBJ1-5; D gene: TRBD1; V gene: TRBV5-6; CDR3 DNA: TGTGCCAGCAGCTTGTACAGGGGGCTTAGCAATCAGCCCCAGCATTTT; CDR3 protein: CASSLYRGLSNQPQHF
clone size: -; J gene: TRBJ2-1; D gene: TRBD1; V gene: TRBV18; CDR3 DNA: TGTGCCAGCTCACGGGACAGGGGATTTCGCAATGAGCAGTTCTTC; CDR3 protein: CASSRDRGFRNEQFF
clone size: once; J gene: TRBJ2-7; D gene: TRBD2; V gene: TRBV19; CDR3 DNA: TGTGCCAGTAGTATTGCTAGCGGGGCCTACGAGCAGTACTTC; CDR3 protein: CASSIASGAYEQYF
clone size: -; J gene: TRBJ1-1; D gene: -; V gene: TRBV5-6; CDR3 DNA: TGTGCCAGCAGACCGGGGATGGGCCCCGGAGCTTTCTTT; CDR3 protein: CASRPGMGPGAFF
clone size: -; J gene: TRBJ1-5; D gene: TRBD1; V gene: TRBV10-3; CDR3 DNA: TGTGCCATCCGGGACAGGACCAATCAGCCCCAGCATTTT; CDR3 protein: CAIRDRTNQPQHF
clone size: -; J gene: TRBJ2-2; D gene: TRBD1; V gene: TRBV7-8; CDR3 DNA: TGTGCCAGCAGCCCGGACAGGGGGACCGGGGAGCTGTTTTTT; CDR3 protein: CASSPDRGTGELFF
clone size: -; J gene: TRBJ1-2; D gene: TRBD1; V gene: TRBV28; CDR3 DNA: TGTGCCACCACATTCGGGGACAGGGAAAAGTATGGCTACACCTTC; CDR3 protein: CATTFGDREKYGYTF
clone size: -; J gene: TRBJ1-3; D gene: -; V gene: TRBV5-6; CDR3 DNA: TGTGCCAGCAGCTTCAGGGGCCGGTACTCTGGAAACACCATATATTTT; CDR3 protein: CASSFRGRYSGNTIYF
clone size: -; J gene: TRBJ2-1; D gene: -; V gene: TRBV15; CDR3 DNA: TGTGCCACCAGCAGCATAGGAGGCAAAAGCCCCTACAATGAGCAGTTCTTC; CDR3 protein: CATSSIGGKSPYNEQFF
clone size: -; J gene: TRBJ2-7; D gene: TRBD2; V gene: TRBV5-4; CDR3 DNA: TGTGCCAGCAGCTTCCGCGAAACTAGCGGGAGGTACCACGAGCAGTACTTC; CDR3 protein: CASSFRETSGRYHEQYF
clone size: -; J gene: TRBJ1-1; D gene: -; V gene: TRBV30; CDR3 DNA: TGTGCCTGGAGTGGGGACTCGACTTACACTGAAGCTTTCTTT; CDR3 protein: CAWSGDSTYTEAFF